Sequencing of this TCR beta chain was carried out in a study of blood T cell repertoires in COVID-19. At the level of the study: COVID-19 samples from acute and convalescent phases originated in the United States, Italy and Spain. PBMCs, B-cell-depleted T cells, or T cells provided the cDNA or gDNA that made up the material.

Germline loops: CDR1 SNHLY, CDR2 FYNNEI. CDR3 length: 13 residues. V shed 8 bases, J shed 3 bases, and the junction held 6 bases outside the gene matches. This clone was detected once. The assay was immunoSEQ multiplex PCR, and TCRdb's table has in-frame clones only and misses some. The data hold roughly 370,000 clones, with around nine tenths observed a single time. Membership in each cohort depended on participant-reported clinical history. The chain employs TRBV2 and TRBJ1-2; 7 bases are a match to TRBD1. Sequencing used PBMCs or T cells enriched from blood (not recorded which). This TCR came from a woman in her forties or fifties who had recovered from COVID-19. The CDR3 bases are TGTGCCAGCCGCGGGACAGCGGACTATGGCTACACCTTC. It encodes CASRGTADYGYTF.